A single sample is the source of the 19 T cell receptor beta chains below, sequenced in a study of Ad26.COV2.S vaccination and SARS-CoV-2 variants. Only in-frame clones appear in the TCRdb table, and some are missing; sequencing was by immunoSEQ multiplex PCR. This table holds about 400,000 clones, roughly 90% found once. Sample treatment: over 15 received Ad26.COV2.S at low or high dose, single or two shots; about five received placebo; per-sample allocation not given. The investigators took samples on day 63 after the first vaccine or placebo injection. The sample in question was peripheral blood, obtained in a trial of Ad26.COV2.S vaccine versus placebo. The receptors originated from a person aged 18 to 65 who received the Ad26.COV2.S COVID-19 vaccine or a placebo.

This chain joins TRBV6-5 and TRBJ2-5; tentatively, D is TRBD2 (5 bases). In germline, CDR1 is MNHEY, CDR2 SVGAGI. The CDR3 is made up of 13 amino acids. Between the trimmed V and J ends, which lost 5 bases and 1 base, there was a span of 8 bases. The CDR3 nucleotides read TGTGCCAGCAGTACCCGGGGCCAAGAGACCCAGTACTTC. Its translation is CASSTRGQETQYF.

Here the CDR3 DNA reads TGTGCCAGCAGCTTCCGGGACAGGGATGCAGATACGCAGTATTTT. As protein: CASSFRDRDADTQYF. This sequence joins TRBV7-6 and TRBJ2-3; TRBD1 matches 9 bases. V dropped 3 bases and J dropped 4; count of bases not matched to a gene: 5. The CDR3 sequence is 15 residues long. In germline, CDR1 is SGHVS, CDR2 FNYEAQ. The full variable domain, completed using reference TRBV7-6 and TRBJ2-3, is GAGVSQSPRYKVTKRGQDVALRCDPISGHVSLYWYRQALGQGPEFLTYFNYEAQQDKSGLPNDRFSAERPEGSISTLTIQRTEQRDSAMYRCASSFRDRDADTQYFGPGTRLTVL.

J is TRBJ2-3 and V is TRBV2, with TRBD2 matching over 14 bases. The germline gives CDR1 SNHLY, CDR2 FYNNEI. The V segment lost 6 bases and the J segment 5 bases; nucleotides outside the gene matches: 7. This CDR3 region has 16 residues. The CDR3 is CASRRLAGGLGDTQYF. The CDR3, as DNA: TGTGCCAGCAGGAGACTAGCGGGGGGGCTTGGAGATACGCAGTATTTT.

This chain links TRBV27 with TRBJ2-1, with D perhaps matching TRBD2 (5 bases). Germline V lookup: CDR1 MNHEY, CDR2 SMNVEV (reference sequence). Trimming took off 6 bases at V and 9 bases at J, with 18 bases between the two ends. This CDR3 has 14 amino acids. The CDR3 region has the DNA TGTGCCAGCAGGAACGAGAGGGCCTCCGGTGAGCAGTTCTTC. It yields the protein CASRNERASGEQFF.

The J gene is TRBJ1-6, the V gene TRBV7-3; 8 bases fit TRBD1. The length of the CDR3 is 14 residues. The germline gives CDR1 SGHTA, CDR2 FQGTGA. V shed 5 bases and J 10 bases; nucleotides not matched to a gene: 7. This CDR3 is CASSPTGGGSPLHF. The CDR3 DNA sequence: TGTGCCAGCAGCCCAACAGGGGGTGGGTCACCCCTCCACTTT.

This sequence joins TRBV11-2 and TRBJ1-6; 8 positions agree with TRBD1. In germline, CDR1 is SGHAT, CDR2 FQNNGV. V was pared by 5 bases and J by 4 bases, with 4 bases of the junction left unmatched. This CDR3 region has 15 residues. CDR3 DNA sequence: TGTGCCAGCAGCGTCGGGACAGGATATAATTCACCCCTCCACTTT. Translation gives CASSVGTGYNSPLHF.

V gene TRBV5-1 combines with J gene TRBJ1-2, with D possibly TRBD1 on 6 matching bases. The V and J ends lost 7 bases and 2 bases respectively, with 15 bases between them. Per the germline V gene, CDR1 is SGHRS and CDR2 is YFSETQ. The CDR3 covers 14 residues. CDR3 region: CASGAGGGNYGYTF. CDR3 in DNA: TGCGCCAGCGGGGCGGGGGGCGGAAACTATGGCTACACCTTC.

This clone was recorded once. This chain joins TRBV18 and TRBJ2-1, with D possibly matching TRBD1 (6 bases). This CDR3 contains 14 residues. The V gene's germline CDR1 is KGHSH and CDR2 LQKENI. V was shortened by 3 bases and J by 3 bases, with 9 bases between the two germline ends. DNA for the CDR3: TGTGCCAGCTCACCCGACAGGAACTACAATGAGCAGTTCTTC. Protein product: CASSPDRNYNEQFF.

The chain has TRBV29-1 and TRBJ2-3; no clear D. CDR1 is SQVTM and CDR2 is ANQGSEA in the germline V gene. The CDR3 runs to 16 residues. V gave up 6 bases and J gave up 1 base, with 20 bases separating them. As DNA, the CDR3 is TGCAGCGTGCACAAAAAGCAGCCAACCGGCACAGATACGCAGTATTTT. As protein: CSVHKKQPTGTDTQYF.

This chain connects TRBV7-3 to TRBJ2-6; unclear D gene. V lost 1 base and J lost 3, with 19 bases in between. The CDR3 extends over 19 amino acids. Germline V gene data show CDR1 as SGHTA and CDR2 as FQGTGA. CDR3 DNA sequence: TGTGCCAGCAGCTTAAATCCCATTAGTATGGTCTTTGGGGCCAACGTCCTGACTTTC. Residues: CASSLNPISMVFGANVLTF.

CDR3 in DNA: TGTGCCAGCAGTTTCGATCGACAGGGCTTCACTGAAGCTTTCTTT. This gives the protein CASSFDRQGFTEAFF. This sequence joins TRBV27 and TRBJ1-1, with 7 positions matching TRBD1. Germline CDR1 reads MNHEY; CDR2 reads SMNVEV (reference sequence). V shed 3 bases and J 4 bases; nucleotides not matched to a gene: 8. CDR3 size: 15 residues.

This rearrangement joins TRBV12-2 to TRBJ2-1; the table's D call TRBD2 went unverified against the DNA. TRBV12-2 is a documented pseudogene. The CDR3 sequence is 18 residues long. CDR3 sequence (DNA): TGTGCAAGTCGCTTAGCCCCTCGGAGCGGCGAAACCTACAATGAGCAGTTCTTC. This sequence encodes CASRLAPRSGETYNEQFF.

With respect to this clone: The germline gene is not matched at one end of the junction; a read error may be the cause. Other DNA sequences in the same sample also yield this CDR3. The chain combines TRBV27 with TRBJ2-3; 14 nucleotides align to TRBD2. This CDR3 is built from 18 residues. Germline CDR1 and CDR2: MNHEY and SMNVEV (reference sequence). The CDR3 reads CASSLEGLAGDITDTQYF. CDR3 coding DNA: TGTGCTAGCAGTTTAGAGGGACTAGCGGGGGATATCACAGATACGCAGTATTTT.

The chain carries TRBV6-5 and TRBJ2-2, with D maybe TRBD2 (5 bases). Per germline, CDR1 MNHEY and CDR2 SVGAGI. V shed 8 bases and J shed 4 bases, with 17 bases lying between them. The CDR3 has 15 residues. CDR3 residues: CASYLTRASTGELFF. CDR3 bases: TGTGCCAGCTATCTTACGCGGGCGAGCACCGGGGAGCTGTTTTTT.

This chain uses TRBV2 with TRBJ2-6; D is ambiguous. CDR3 length: 15 residues. The germline V gene encodes CDR1 SNHLY and CDR2 FYNNEI. V lost 6 bases, J lost 2 bases, and 11 bases lay in between. This CDR3 reads CASSEYRTGANVLTF. In nucleotides, the CDR3 is TGTGCCAGCAGCGAATATAGGACTGGGGCCAACGTCCTGACTTTC.

This clone was seen more than once but under ten times. The rearrangement links TRBV6-2 or TRBV6-3 to TRBJ2-2; the match to TRBD2 covers 7 bases. Germline V gene lookup returns CDR1 MNHEY and CDR2 SVGEGT. The trim removed 3 bases at V and 6 bases at J, leaving 7 bases unmatched. This CDR3 comprises 15 residues. The DNA for the CDR3 is TGTGCCAGCAGTTATACGGGGGGACGCGCCGGGGAGCTGTTTTTT. Encoded protein: CASSYTGGRAGELFF.

The chain uses TRBV4-1 and TRBJ1-5, with 9 bases that match TRBD1. V shed 4 bases, J shed 7 bases, and the junction held 5 bases outside the gene matches. Germline-derived CDR1 and CDR2 are MGHRA and YSYEKL. This CDR3 is 14 amino acids long. CDR3 DNA sequence: TGCGCCAGCAGCCCGGGACAGGGAGGGCAGCCCCAGCATTTT. Its protein is CASSPGQGGQPQHF.

The chain joins TRBV13 to TRBJ1-4; D is undetermined. V was cut by 8 bases and J by 3 bases, with 7 bases left in between. Per the germline V gene, CDR1 is PRHDT and CDR2 is FYEKMQ (reference sequence). CDR3 length equals 12 residues. CDR3 bases: TGTGCCAGCGGCCAGGCTAATGAAAAACTGTTTTTT. Protein: CASGQANEKLFF.

The chain's CDR3 is CASSLDRGNNSPLHF. DNA of the CDR3: TGCGCCAGCAGCCTCGACAGGGGGAATAATTCACCCCTCCACTTT. The gene calls are TRBV5-1 and TRBJ1-6; 9 bases match TRBD1. This CDR3 has 15 residues. The J segment lost 5 bases and the V segment lost 4 bases, leaving 4 bases of the junction unmatched. Germline-derived CDR1 and CDR2 are SGHRS and YFSETQ.